These 27 T cell receptor beta chains came from one sample sequenced in a study of lymphopenia after photon versus proton radiotherapy. Repertoires were generated with immunoSEQ multiplex PCR, while TCRdb's copy carries only in-frame clones and drops some. This sample yields roughly 30,000 clones, of which approximately 86% are seen a single time; around 50% belongs to the top ten. The specimen was peripheral blood, collected from a patient treated with proton-based radiotherapy. These receptor sequences come from a woman aged 60-70 years with cholangiocarcinoma. Some clones in this sample may be carry-over from other donors' samples.

The CDR3 region is CASSGSLNTEAFF. The CDR3 DNA sequence: TGCGCCAGCAGTGGGTCCCTGAACACTGAAGCTTTCTTT. The J gene is TRBJ1-1, the V gene TRBV10-1; no clear D gene. Trimming pared 4 bases from V and 0 bases from J, leaving 6 bases between. The germline V gene encodes CDR1 WNHNN and CDR2 SYGVQD (reference sequence). This CDR3 comprises 13 residues.

This clone occurred once. This chain uses TRBV11-3 with TRBJ1-3, with D unclear. There are 15 residues in the CDR3. Germline V gives CDR1 SGHNT, CDR2 YENEEA. V was pared by 1 base and J by 0 bases, with 7 bases between. This chain's CDR3 is CASSLGRSSGNTIYF. The CDR3 DNA reads TGTGCCAGCAGCTTAGGGAGAAGCTCTGGAAACACCATATATTTT.

This chain connects TRBV27 to TRBJ2-4; D uncertain. Germline V lookup: CDR1 MNHEY, CDR2 SMNVEV (reference sequence). The CDR3 loop spans 16 amino acids. The V end was cut by 0 bases, the J end by 0 bases, with 9 bases between. The chain's CDR3 is CASSLSGLLAKNIQYF. The DNA for the CDR3 is TGTGCCAGCAGTTTATCAGGGCTACTAGCCAAAAACATTCAGTACTTC.

The chain uses TRBV5-5 and TRBJ1-2, with D possibly matching TRBD1 (5 bases). The CDR3 totals 14 residues. The V end was cut by 4 bases, the J end by 0 bases, with 10 bases between. From germline, CDR1 is SGHKS and CDR2 YYEKEE (reference sequence). CDR3 in DNA: TGTGCCAGCAGCGCAGGAGGGGCTAACTATGGCTACACCTTC. This translates into CASSAGGANYGYTF.

CDR3 bases: TGTGCCAGCAGTTACCAGTCGAACGCAGACAACGAGCAGTACTTC. Its translation is CASSYQSNADNEQYF. The rearrangement joins TRBV6-6 to TRBJ2-7; D gene uncertain. This CDR3 has 15 amino acids. The V gene's germline CDR1 is MNHNY and CDR2 SVGAGI (reference sequence). V lost 2 bases and J 5 bases, leaving 16 bases between the germline ends.

This chain links TRBV7-2 with TRBJ2-7, with 7 positions matching TRBD2. CDR3 length: 16 residues. CDR1 is SGHTA and CDR2 is FQGNSA in the germline V gene. The junction had 8 bases not matched to a gene; V was cut back by 1 base and J by 2 bases. The CDR3 reads CASSLGRASGAYEQYF. The CDR3 DNA sequence: TGTGCCAGCAGCTTAGGAAGGGCTAGCGGAGCCTACGAGCAGTACTTC.

This chain joins TRBV10-1 and TRBJ2-1; TRBD2 is a possible D gene (6 bases). CDR3 length: 16 amino acids. Trimming stripped 0 bases from V and 0 bases from J, with 9 bases between. The germline gives CDR1 WNHNN, CDR2 SYGVQD (reference sequence). CDR3 loop: CASSESEGSSYNEQFF. Here the CDR3 DNA reads TGCGCCAGCAGTGAGTCGGAGGGGAGCTCCTACAATGAGCAGTTCTTC.

The chain combines TRBV7-9 with TRBJ1-4; 7 bases align to TRBD1. Trimming cost V 5 bases and J 4 bases; bases outside gene matches: 7. This CDR3 comprises 15 residues. Germline CDR1 reads SEHNR; CDR2 reads FQNEAQ (reference sequence). The CDR3 sequence: CASSPQGTSNEKLFF. DNA for the CDR3: TGTGCCAGCAGCCCACAGGGGACTAGTAATGAAAAACTGTTTTTT.

The chain employs TRBV7-2 and TRBJ1-4; TRBD1 is a possible D gene (5 bases). CDR1 is SGHTA, CDR2 FQGNSA, per germline. This CDR3 comprises 13 residues. V lost 5 bases and J 7 bases, leaving 11 bases between the germline ends. CDR3: CASSPMQGEKLFF. The CDR3 nucleotides read TGTGCCAGCAGCCCCATGCAGGGTGAAAAACTGTTTTTT.

This chain connects TRBV18 to TRBJ2-2; TRBD2 aligns across 8 bases. In germline, CDR1 is KGHSH, CDR2 LQKENI. Germline trimming cut 3 bases from V and 5 bases from J; bases unmatched to any gene: 2. The CDR3 is 14 amino acids. Here the CDR3 DNA reads TGTGCCAGCTCACCGGGACTAGAAACCGGGGAGCTGTTTTTT. Its translation: CASSPGLETGELFF.

The V call is TRBV6-1, the J call TRBJ2-7; a weak D match, TRBD2 (5 bases). There are 12 residues in the CDR3. Germline CDR1 and CDR2: MNHNS and SASEGT. V was shortened by 10 bases and J by 5 bases, with 15 bases between the two germline ends. The CDR3 here is CANHSEPDEQYF. CDR3 coding DNA: TGTGCCAACCATAGCGAGCCAGACGAGCAGTACTTC.

This clone has only a few counts. The chain combines TRBV6-5 with TRBJ1-1, with 7 positions matching TRBD1. Germline V gene lookup returns CDR1 MNHEY and CDR2 SVGAGI. The CDR3 is 14 residues long. J lost 2 bases, V lost 5 bases, and 5 bases had no gene match. The CDR3 DNA reads as TGTGCCAGCAGTCAGGGACAGTTCAACACTGAAGCTTTCTTT. Protein: CASSQGQFNTEAFF.

The chain joins TRBV5-1 to TRBJ2-7; the match to TRBD2 covers 12 bases. V trimming: 0 bases; J trimming: 2 bases; junction bases outside the gene matches: 0. CDR3 size: 15 residues. The germline gives CDR1 SGHRS, CDR2 YFSETQ. The CDR3 protein is CASSLGLAGAYEQYF. CDR3 DNA sequence: TGCGCCAGCAGCTTGGGACTAGCGGGAGCCTACGAGCAGTACTTC. The entire variable domain, with the rest obtained from reference TRBV5-1 and TRBJ2-7, is as follows: KAGVTQTPRYLIKTRGQQVTLSCSPISGHRSVSWYQQTPGQGLQFLFEYFSETQRNKGNFPGRFSGRQFSNSRSEMNVSTLELGDSALYLCASSLGLAGAYEQYFGPGTRLTVT.

The chain is built from TRBV5-1 and TRBJ2-2, with 11 nucleotides matching TRBD2. There are 17 residues in the CDR3. The ends lost 0 bases at V and 2 bases at J; junction bases unmatched: 3. From germline, CDR1 is SGHRS and CDR2 YFSETQ. Here the CDR3 DNA reads TGCGCCAGCAGCTTGGGGACTAGCGGGTTTAACACCGGGGAGCTGTTTTTT. Amino acid sequence: CASSLGTSGFNTGELFF. The variable domain in full, with the rest retrieved from reference TRBV5-1 and TRBJ2-2, is KAGVTQTPRYLIKTRGQQVTLSCSPISGHRSVSWYQQTPGQGLQFLFEYFSETQRNKGNFPGRFSGRQFSNSRSEMNVSTLELGDSALYLCASSLGTSGFNTGELFFGEGSRLTVL.

The V gene is TRBV4-3, the J gene TRBJ2-5; D may be TRBD2 (6 bases). CDR1 and CDR2 from the germline V gene are LGHNA and YSLEER. Trimming pared 4 bases from V and 3 bases from J, leaving 9 bases between. This CDR3 spans 13 amino acids. This chain's CDR3 is CASSPGLEETQYF. The CDR3 coding sequence is TGCGCCAGCAGCCCGGGACTTGAAGAGACCCAGTACTTC.

The chain uses TRBV19 and TRBJ1-4; D is ambiguous. This CDR3 has 13 residues. Trimming took off 7 bases at V and 3 bases at J, with 9 bases between the two ends. Germline-derived CDR1 and CDR2 are LNHDA and SQIVND (reference sequence). The CDR3 bases are TGTGCCAGTAACCTCAGACCTAATGAAAAACTGTTTTTT. This codes for CASNLRPNEKLFF.

The chain joins TRBV10-2 to TRBJ2-3; 10 bases agree with TRBD2. The CDR3 is made up of 15 amino acids. The V gene's germline CDR1 is WSHSY and CDR2 SAAADI. With 8 bases clipped from V and 2 bases from J, the junction kept 7 bases outside the gene matches. The DNA for the CDR3 is TGCGCCAGCCGTATCCTAGCGGGAGTCACAGATACGCAGTATTTT. Translated, it gives CASRILAGVTDTQYF.

The chain couples TRBV6-5 to TRBJ1-1; TRBD1 might be the D (6 bases). V was pared by 2 bases and J by 10 bases, with 20 bases between. Germline CDR1 MNHEY, CDR2 SVGAGI. The CDR3 is made up of 15 amino acids. The CDR3 nucleotides read TGTGCCAGCAGTTACCAGCGGAATGGGAGGGGGTCAGCTTTCTTT. Amino acid sequence: CASSYQRNGRGSAFF.

As regards this clone: The DNA is left out, because the CDR3 cannot be placed on it with certainty; the CDR3 is given as TCRdb lists it. The chain recombines TRBV19 with TRBJ1-2. Ends included, the CDR3 has 13 residues. Germline CDR1 LNHDA, CDR2 SQIVND (reference sequence). The CDR3 loop is CASTSGRGYGYTF.

The gene calls are TRBV19 and TRBJ2-1, with D unresolved. The CDR3 loop spans 17 amino acids. Germline CDR1 is LNHDA and CDR2 is SQIVND (reference sequence). V gave up 6 bases and J gave up 0 bases, with 18 bases separating them. The CDR3: CASSLQWTLVSYNEQFF. In nucleotides, the CDR3 is TGTGCCAGTAGCCTCCAGTGGACGTTGGTCTCCTACAATGAGCAGTTCTTC.

The chain joins TRBV29-1 to TRBJ2-2, with 8 positions matching TRBD2. This CDR3 is 15 amino acids long. Germline values: CDR1 SQVTM, CDR2 ANQGSEA. J lost 4 bases, V lost 3 bases, and 7 bases had no gene match. CDR3 sequence: CSVDRREGTTGELFF. The CDR3 DNA reads as TGCAGCGTTGATAGACGGGAGGGTACCACCGGGGAGCTGTTTTTT.

The genes are TRBV18 and TRBJ2-5; a weak D match, TRBD1 (5 bases). V lost 3 bases, J lost 2 bases, and 13 bases lay in between. Germline V gene lookup returns CDR1 KGHSH and CDR2 LQKENI. The CDR3 totals 15 residues. As DNA, the CDR3 is TGTGCCAGCTCACCGTTAGGACATGTACAAGAGACCCAGTACTTC. Its protein product is CASSPLGHVQETQYF.

This sequence joins TRBV19 and TRBJ2-2; 9 positions agree with TRBD1. With V trimmed by 1 base and J by 5 bases, 8 bases remained unmatched. Per the germline V gene, CDR1 is LNHDA and CDR2 is SQIVND (reference sequence). This CDR3 is 17 amino acids long. CDR3 protein: CASSIVPGQGLTGELFF. CDR3 coding DNA: TGTGCCAGTAGTATAGTACCGGGACAGGGTTTAACCGGGGAGCTGTTTTTT.

The rearrangement uses TRBV4-3 and TRBJ2-3; a possible D gene is TRBD2 (6 bases). The CDR3 is 17 residues long. Germline V gene lookup returns CDR1 LGHNA and CDR2 YSLEER. Trimming took off 0 bases at V and 5 bases at J, with 18 bases between the two ends. CDR3 amino acids: CASSQEHSGRAGDTQYF. CDR3 in DNA: TGCGCCAGCAGCCAAGAGCATAGCGGCCGGGCAGGAGATACGCAGTATTTT.

This rearrangement joins TRBV27 to TRBJ1-5; no clear D gene. Germline V CDR1 and CDR2: MNHEY, SMNVEV (reference sequence). CDR3 size: 15 residues. The ends were cut back, 0 bases at V and 4 bases at J, with 10 bases in the middle. CDR3 region: CASSLSRQFNQPQHF. The CDR3, as DNA: TGTGCCAGCAGTTTATCCCGGCAATTTAATCAGCCCCAGCATTTT.

This sequence joins TRBV7-9 and TRBJ2-2, with D possibly TRBD2 on 5 matching bases. From germline, CDR1 is SEHNR and CDR2 FQNEAQ (reference sequence). The CDR3 runs to 16 residues. The ends were cut back, 3 bases at V and 4 bases at J, with 15 bases in the middle. CDR3 nucleotides: TGTGCCAGCAGCTTTGCTGTAGGCGCGGGCACCGGGGAGCTGTTTTTT. Translating it yields CASSFAVGAGTGELFF.

V and J are TRBV10-1 and TRBJ2-1; no reliable D call. V gave up 3 bases and J gave up 12 bases, with 18 bases separating them. The CDR3 extends over 14 amino acids. Per the germline V gene, CDR1 is WNHNN and CDR2 is SYGVQD (reference sequence). CDR3 sequence (DNA): TGCGCCAGCAGTGATCAACCCGGGTTAATCGGGCAGTTCTTC. Amino acid sequence: CASSDQPGLIGQFF.